Listed below are T cell receptor beta chains from one sample, sequenced in a study of OX40 agonist ivuxolimab in advanced cancers. Sequencing used immunoSEQ multiplex PCR; TCRdb keeps in-frame clones, though not all of them. This sample has 90,000 to 130,000 clones, with roughly 90% found just once. Sequences were derived from CD4+ or CD8+ T cells sorted from blood, sampled in a trial of the OX40 agonist ivuxolimab. These receptors were obtained from an adult with an advanced solid tumor such as melanoma, head and neck, liver or kidney cancer. The CDR3 runs from the conserved cysteine through the conserved F or W. The D gene is left open where the match is weak. Part of the rows lack a size; the others show once, few, many or a class for expanded clones.

CDR3 length,clone size,D gene,J gene,V gene,CDR3 DNA,CDR3 protein
15,.,TRBD1,TRBJ2-1,TRBV5-1,TGCGCCAGCAGCGAGTCAGGGGGCCCCTACAATGAGCAGTTCTTC,CASSESGGPYNEQFF
15,.,TRBD2,TRBJ2-7,TRBV5-4,TGTGCCAGCAGCGGACAAGCGGGAGTAAGTTACGAGCAGTACTTC,CASSGQAGVSYEQYF
15,once,.,TRBJ2-7,TRBV27,TGTGCCAGCAGTCGGGACGGAATAGCCTCCTACGAGCAGTACTTC,CASSRDGIASYEQYF
14,.,TRBD1,TRBJ1-5,TRBV6-4,TGTGCCAGCAGCCGGACAGGGCCGGGTCAGCCCCAGCATTTT,CASSRTGPGQPQHF
12,.,.,TRBJ2-1,TRBV29-1,TGCAGCGTTGCGGGGCCCGCAAATGAGCAGTTCTTC,CSVAGPANEQFF
13,once,TRBD1,TRBJ2-1,TRBV7-3,TGTGCCAGCAGCACGGGACAGTTGAATGAGCAGTTCTTC,CASSTGQLNEQFF
16,.,.,TRBJ2-3,TRBV7-9,TGTGCCAGCAGCTCTTTACTTGGACTCGGCACAGATACGCAGTATTTT,CASSSLLGLGTDTQYF
14,.,.,TRBJ1-5,TRBV11-2,TGTGCCAGCAGCTCCCGGGACGGTGATCAGCCCCAGCATTTT,CASSSRDGDQPQHF
16,.,TRBD2,TRBJ2-1,TRBV5-1,TGCGCCAGCAGCTCTGGACTAGCCAACTCCTACAATGAGCAGTTCTTC,CASSSGLANSYNEQFF
14,.,.,TRBJ2-7,TRBV5-1,TGCGCCAGCAGCTTTAACTGGCGGGCCTACGAGCAGTACTTC,CASSFNWRAYEQYF
15,.,.,TRBJ2-7,TRBV28,TGTGCCAGCGAGACACCCTCAGGAGGCTCCTACGAGCAGTACTTC,CASETPSGGSYEQYF
15,.,.,TRBJ2-1,TRBV6-5,TGTGCCAGCAGTTATCGGGGCTGGGGGGATAATGAGCAGTTCTTC,CASSYRGWGDNEQFF
14,.,.,TRBJ1-5,TRBV19,TGTGCCAGTAGCGTAACAGGGACGGGCCAGCCCCAGCATTTT,CASSVTGTGQPQHF
16,.,TRBD2,TRBJ2-1,TRBV5-1,TGCGCCAGCAGCCGGGGACTAGCGGGAATTTACAATGAGCAGTTCTTC,CASSRGLAGIYNEQFF
12,.,.,TRBJ2-4,TRBV29-1,TGCAGCGTTGACGACTACCAAAACATTCAGTACTTC,CSVDDYQNIQYF
15,once,.,TRBJ2-5,TRBV6-1,TGTGCCAGCAGTGCAGGGATGGTTGAGAGGGAGACCCAGTACTTC,CASSAGMVERETQYF
13,.,.,TRBJ2-7,TRBV7-6,TGTGCCAGCAGCTTAGGACATCTCTACGAGCAGTACTTC,CASSLGHLYEQYF
15,.,.,TRBJ1-1,TRBV7-9,TGTGCCAGCAGCTTAGCAGGTGAAGTGAACACTGAAGCTTTCTTT,CASSLAGEVNTEAFF
13,.,.,TRBJ2-5,TRBV30,TGTGCCTGGAGTGGCTCCCTCCCAGAGACCCAGTACTTC,CAWSGSLPETQYF
16,.,.,TRBJ2-5,TRBV19,TGTGCCAGTAGTATAGATCTGGGGGCAGGCCAAGAGACCCAGTACTTC,CASSIDLGAGQETQYF
12,.,.,TRBJ2-1,TRBV19,TGTGCCAGTAGCGGGGGGCGCTATGAGCAGTTCTTC,CASSGGRYEQFF
13,.,.,TRBJ2-7,TRBV7-9,TGTGCCAGCAGCTTAGGCTCGACGGCTGGGCAGTACTTC,CASSLGSTAGQYF
13,.,TRBD1,TRBJ2-7,TRBV27,TGTGCCAGCAGTTTACCGGACAGGGAAAAGCAGTACTTC,CASSLPDREKQYF
12,once,.,TRBJ1-1,TRBV6-6,TGTGCCAGCACCGGGGTTGGCACTGAAGCTTTCTTT,CASTGVGTEAFF
14,.,.,TRBJ2-1,TRBV28,TGTGCCAGCAGTCCCTTCCAGGACTACAATGAGCAGTTCTTC,CASSPFQDYNEQFF
14,.,.,TRBJ1-3,TRBV19,TGTGCCAGTATAAGGTCCAGAACGGGAAACACCATATATTTT,CASIRSRTGNTIYF
18,.,TRBD1,TRBJ1-5,TRBV6-1,TGTGCCAGCAGTGGATTCGACAGGGAGAATTATAGCAATCAGCCCCAGCATTTT,CASSGFDRENYSNQPQHF
15,.,TRBD2,TRBJ2-2,TRBV7-6,TGTGCCAGCAGCCAAAGACTAGCGGGATCGAGGGAGCTGTTTTTT,CASSQRLAGSRELFF
15,.,.,TRBJ1-4,TRBV5-1,TGCGCCAGCAGCATACAGGGAGGGGGGCATGAAAAACTGTTTTTT,CASSIQGGGHEKLFF
14,.,.,TRBJ1-2,TRBV29-1,TGCAGCGTCTACCCCGACACCCGCGGTGATGGCTACACCTTC,CSVYPDTRGDGYTF
13,.,.,TRBJ1-1,TRBV29-1,TGCAGCGCACAAGACAGTGGCGGGACTGAAGCTTTCTTT,CSAQDSGGTEAFF